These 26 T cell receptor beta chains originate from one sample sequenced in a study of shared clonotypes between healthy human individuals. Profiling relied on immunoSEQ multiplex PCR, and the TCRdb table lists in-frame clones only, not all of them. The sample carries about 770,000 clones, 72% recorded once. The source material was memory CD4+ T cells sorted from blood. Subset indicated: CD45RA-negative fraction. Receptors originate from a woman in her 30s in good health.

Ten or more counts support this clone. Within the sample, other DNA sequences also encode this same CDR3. The CDR3 sequence is CASSEKGYRETQYF. In DNA form, the CDR3 reads TGTGCCAGCAGTGAGAAGGGGTATAGGGAGACCCAGTACTTC. J is TRBJ2-5 and V is TRBV2; D might be TRBD1 (5 bases). This CDR3 has 14 amino acids. Trimming removed 3 bases from V and 5 bases from J, with 13 bases in between. Germline V gene sequence: CDR1 SNHLY, CDR2 FYNNEI.

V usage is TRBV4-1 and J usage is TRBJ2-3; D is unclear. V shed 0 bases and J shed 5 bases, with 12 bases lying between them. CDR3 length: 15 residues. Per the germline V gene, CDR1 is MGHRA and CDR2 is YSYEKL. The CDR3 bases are TGCGCCAGCAGCCAAGATAGAATGAAACTAGATACGCAGTATTTT. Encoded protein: CASSQDRMKLDTQYF.

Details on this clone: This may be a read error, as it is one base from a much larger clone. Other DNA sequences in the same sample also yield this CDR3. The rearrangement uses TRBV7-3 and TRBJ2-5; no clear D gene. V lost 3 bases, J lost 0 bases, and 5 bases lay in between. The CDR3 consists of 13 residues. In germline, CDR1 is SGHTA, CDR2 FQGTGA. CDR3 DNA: TGTGCCAGCAGCTTGGGCTACCAAGAGACCCAGTACTTC. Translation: CASSLGYQETQYF. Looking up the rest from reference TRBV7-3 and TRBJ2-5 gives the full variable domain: GAGVSQTPSNKVTEKGKYVELRCDPISGHTALYWYRQSLGQGPEFLIYFQGTGAADDSGLPNDRFFAVRPEGSVSTLKIQRTERGDSAVYLCASSLGYQETQYFGPGTRLLVL.

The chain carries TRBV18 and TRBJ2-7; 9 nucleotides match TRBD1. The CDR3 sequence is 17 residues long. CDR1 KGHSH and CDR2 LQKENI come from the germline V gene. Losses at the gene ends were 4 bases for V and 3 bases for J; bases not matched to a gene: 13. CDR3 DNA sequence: TGTGCCAGCTCACAGAGCAGAACCGGGACAGGGTACTACGAGCAGTACTTC. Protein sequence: CASSQSRTGTGYYEQYF.

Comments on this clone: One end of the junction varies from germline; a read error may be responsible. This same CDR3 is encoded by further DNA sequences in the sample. CDR3: CASSLGQGEALVYEQYF. Here the CDR3 DNA reads TGTGCCAGCAGCCTCGGACAGGGAGAGGCCTTGGTCTACGAGCAGTACTTT. This chain joins TRBV7-9 and TRBJ2-7; 8 nucleotides agree with TRBD1. Germline V gene data show CDR1 as SEHNR and CDR2 as FQNEAQ (reference sequence). This CDR3 has 17 amino acids.

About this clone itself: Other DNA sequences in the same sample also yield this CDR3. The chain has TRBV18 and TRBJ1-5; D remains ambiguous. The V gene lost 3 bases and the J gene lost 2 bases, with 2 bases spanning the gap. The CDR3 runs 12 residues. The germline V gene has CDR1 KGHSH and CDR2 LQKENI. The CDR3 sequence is CASSPGNQPQHF. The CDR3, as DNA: TGTGCCAGCTCACCCGGCAATCAGCCCCAGCATTTT.

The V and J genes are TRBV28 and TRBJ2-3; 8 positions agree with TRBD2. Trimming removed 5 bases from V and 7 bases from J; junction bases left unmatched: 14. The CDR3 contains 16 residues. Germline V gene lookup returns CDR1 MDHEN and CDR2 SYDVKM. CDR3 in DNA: TGTGCCAGCAGTCCCCGGACTAGCCGGGGTATTAATACGCAGTATTTT. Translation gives CASSPRTSRGINTQYF.

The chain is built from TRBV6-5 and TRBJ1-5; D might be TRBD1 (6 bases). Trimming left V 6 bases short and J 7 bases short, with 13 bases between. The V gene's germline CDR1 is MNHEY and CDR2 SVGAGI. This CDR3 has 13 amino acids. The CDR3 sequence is CASSRAGAQPQHF. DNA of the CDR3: TGTGCCAGCAGCCGCGCAGGGGCCCAGCCCCAGCATTTT.

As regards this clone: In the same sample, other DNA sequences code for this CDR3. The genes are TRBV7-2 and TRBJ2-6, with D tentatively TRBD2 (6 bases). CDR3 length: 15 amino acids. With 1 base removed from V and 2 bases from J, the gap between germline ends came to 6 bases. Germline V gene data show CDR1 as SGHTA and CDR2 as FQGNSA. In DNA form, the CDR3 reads TGTGCCAGCAGCTTAGGCGGGGCTGGGGCCAACGTCCTGACTTTC. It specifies CASSLGGAGANVLTF.

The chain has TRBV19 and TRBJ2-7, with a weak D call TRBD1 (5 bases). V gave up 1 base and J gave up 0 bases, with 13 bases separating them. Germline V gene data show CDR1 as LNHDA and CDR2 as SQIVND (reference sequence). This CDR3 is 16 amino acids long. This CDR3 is CASSIGSRESSYEQYF. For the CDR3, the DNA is TGTGCCAGTAGTATAGGGAGCAGGGAAAGCTCCTACGAGCAGTACTTC.

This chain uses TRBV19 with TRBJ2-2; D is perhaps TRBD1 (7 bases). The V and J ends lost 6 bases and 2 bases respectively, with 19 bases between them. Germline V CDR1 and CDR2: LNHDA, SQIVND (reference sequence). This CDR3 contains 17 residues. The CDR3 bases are TGTGCCAGTAGAAGAGGGGGCCCCGGGGGTAACACCGGGGAGCTGTTTTTT. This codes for CASRRGGPGGNTGELFF.

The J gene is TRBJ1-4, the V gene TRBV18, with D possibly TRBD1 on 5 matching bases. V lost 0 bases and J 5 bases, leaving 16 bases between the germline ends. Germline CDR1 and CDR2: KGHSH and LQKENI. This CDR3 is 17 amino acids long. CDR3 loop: CASSPPSQAVGNEKLFF. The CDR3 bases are TGTGCCAGCTCACCACCTTCACAGGCCGTAGGAAATGAAAAACTGTTTTTT.

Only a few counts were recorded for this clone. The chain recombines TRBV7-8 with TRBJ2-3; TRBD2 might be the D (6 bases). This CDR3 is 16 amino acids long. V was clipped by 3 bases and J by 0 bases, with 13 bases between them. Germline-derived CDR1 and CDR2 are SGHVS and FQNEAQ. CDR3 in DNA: TGTGCCAGCAGCTTGGGAGGTCTGACTAGCACAGATACGCAGTATTTT. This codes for CASSLGGLTSTDTQYF.

The CDR3 region is CASSLSARTSGLHEQYF. CDR3 nucleotides: TGTGCCAGCAGTTTATCAGCTCGGACTAGCGGCCTCCACGAGCAGTACTTC. This chain joins TRBV27 and TRBJ2-7, with 10 bases lining up with TRBD2. The CDR3 totals 17 residues. With 0 bases clipped from V and 5 bases from J, the junction kept 10 bases outside the gene matches. Germline assignment: CDR1 MNHEY and CDR2 SMNVEV (reference sequence).

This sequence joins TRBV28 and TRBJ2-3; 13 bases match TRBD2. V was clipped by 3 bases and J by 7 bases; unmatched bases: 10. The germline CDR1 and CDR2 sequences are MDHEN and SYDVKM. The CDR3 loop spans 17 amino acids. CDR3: CASSFPVGLAGVNTQYF. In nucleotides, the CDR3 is TGTGCCAGCAGTTTTCCTGTCGGACTAGCGGGAGTAAATACGCAGTATTTT.

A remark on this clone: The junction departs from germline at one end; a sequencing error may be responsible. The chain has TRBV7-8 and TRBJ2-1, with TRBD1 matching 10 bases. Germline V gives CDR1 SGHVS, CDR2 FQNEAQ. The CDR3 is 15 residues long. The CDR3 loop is CASRLDRGPGQEQFF. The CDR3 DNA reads TGTGCCAGCAGATTAGACAGGGGGCCGGGACAAGAGCAGTTCTTC.

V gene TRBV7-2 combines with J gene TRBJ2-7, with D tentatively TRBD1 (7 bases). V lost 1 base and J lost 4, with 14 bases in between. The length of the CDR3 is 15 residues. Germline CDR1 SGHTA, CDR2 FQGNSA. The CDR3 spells CASSLDRSGGYEQYF. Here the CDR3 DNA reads TGTGCCAGCAGCTTAGATCGCTCAGGGGGGTACGAGCAGTACTTC. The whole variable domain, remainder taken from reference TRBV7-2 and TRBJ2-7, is GAGVSQSPSNKVTEKGKDVELRCDPISGHTALYWYRQSLGQGLEFLIYFQGNSAPDKSGLPSDRFSAERTGGSVSTLTIQRTQQEDSAVYLCASSLDRSGGYEQYFGPGTRLTVT.

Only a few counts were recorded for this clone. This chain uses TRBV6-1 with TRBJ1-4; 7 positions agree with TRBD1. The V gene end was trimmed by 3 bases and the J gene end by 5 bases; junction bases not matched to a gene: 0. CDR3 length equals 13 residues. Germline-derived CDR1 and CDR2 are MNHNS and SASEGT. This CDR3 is CASSDRGNEKLFF. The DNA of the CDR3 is TGTGCCAGCAGTGACAGGGGGAATGAAAAACTGTTTTTT.

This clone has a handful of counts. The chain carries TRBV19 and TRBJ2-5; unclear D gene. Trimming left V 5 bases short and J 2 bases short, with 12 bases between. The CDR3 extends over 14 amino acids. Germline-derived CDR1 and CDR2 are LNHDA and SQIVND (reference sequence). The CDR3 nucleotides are TGTGCCAGTAGTCAGGAACTCCGTCAAGAGACCCAGTACTTC. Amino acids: CASSQELRQETQYF.

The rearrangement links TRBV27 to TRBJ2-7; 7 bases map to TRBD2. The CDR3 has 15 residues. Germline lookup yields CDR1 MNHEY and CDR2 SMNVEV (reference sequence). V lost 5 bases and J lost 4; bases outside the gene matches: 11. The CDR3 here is CASSPGRERTYEQYF. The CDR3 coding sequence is TGTGCCAGCAGTCCGGGGCGGGAGCGGACGTACGAGCAGTACTTC.

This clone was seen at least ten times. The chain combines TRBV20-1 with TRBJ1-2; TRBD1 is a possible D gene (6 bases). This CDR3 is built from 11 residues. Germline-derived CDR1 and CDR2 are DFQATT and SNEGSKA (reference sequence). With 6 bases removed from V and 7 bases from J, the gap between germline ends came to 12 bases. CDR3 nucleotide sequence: TGCAGTGCCCCTCGACAGGTTGGCTACACCTTC. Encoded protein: CSAPRQVGYTF.

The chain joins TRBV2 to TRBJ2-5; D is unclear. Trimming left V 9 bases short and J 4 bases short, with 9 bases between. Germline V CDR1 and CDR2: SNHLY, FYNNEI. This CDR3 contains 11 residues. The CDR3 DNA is TGTGCCAGGGGCGTTTTAGAGACCCAGTACTTC. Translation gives CARGVLETQYF. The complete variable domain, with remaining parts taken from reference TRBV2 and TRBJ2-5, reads EPEVTQTPSHQVTQMGQEVILRCVPISNHLYFYWYRQILGQKVEFLVSFYNNEISEKSEIFDDQFSVERPDGSNFTLKIRSTKLEDSAMYFCARGVLETQYFGPGTRLLVL.

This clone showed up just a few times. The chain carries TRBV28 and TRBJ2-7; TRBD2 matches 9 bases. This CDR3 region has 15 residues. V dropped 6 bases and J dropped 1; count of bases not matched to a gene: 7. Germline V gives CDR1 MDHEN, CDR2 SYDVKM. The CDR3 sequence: CASRRLAEGSYEQYF. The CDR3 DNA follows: TGTGCCAGCAGACGACTAGCGGAAGGTTCCTACGAGCAGTACTTC.

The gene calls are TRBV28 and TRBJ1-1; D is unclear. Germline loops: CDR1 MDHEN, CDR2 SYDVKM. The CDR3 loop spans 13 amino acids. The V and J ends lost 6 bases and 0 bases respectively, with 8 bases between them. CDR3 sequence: CASRVTMNTEAFF. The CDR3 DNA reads TGTGCCAGCAGGGTTACAATGAACACTGAAGCTTTCTTT.

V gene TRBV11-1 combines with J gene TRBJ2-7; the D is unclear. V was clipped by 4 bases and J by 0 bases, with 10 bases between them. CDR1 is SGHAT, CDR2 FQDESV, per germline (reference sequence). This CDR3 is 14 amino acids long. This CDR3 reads CASSSEGTSYEQYF. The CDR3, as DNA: TGTGCCAGCAGCTCAGAAGGAACCTCCTACGAGCAGTACTTC.

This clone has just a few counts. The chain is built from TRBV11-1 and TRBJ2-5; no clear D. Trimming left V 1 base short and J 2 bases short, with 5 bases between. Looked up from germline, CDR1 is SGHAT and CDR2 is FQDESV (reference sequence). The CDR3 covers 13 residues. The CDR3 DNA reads TGTGCCAGCAGCTTAGGTGGTCAAGAGACCCAGTACTTC. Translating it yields CASSLGGQETQYF. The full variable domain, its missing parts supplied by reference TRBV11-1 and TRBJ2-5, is EAEVAQSPRYKITEKSQAVAFWCDPISGHATLYWYRQILGQGPELLVQFQDESVVDDSQLPKDRFSAERLKGVDSTLKIQPAELGDSAMYLCASSLGGQETQYFGPGTRLLVL.